One and the same sample provided the 19 T cell receptor beta chains below, sequenced in a study of blood T cell repertoires in COVID-19. The table came from immunoSEQ multiplex PCR; TCRdb's copy has only in-frame clones and leaves some out. Counted here are around 140,000 clones, about nine tenths occurring once; the ten biggest clones make up about 37%. Sequencing used peripheral blood. These TCRs come from a man in his fifties who had recovered from COVID-19.

The chain uses TRBV5-6 and TRBJ2-1; 13 bases are a match to TRBD2. CDR3 length equals 15 residues. The ends lost 2 bases at V and 10 bases at J; junction bases unmatched: 6. Germline CDR1 reads SGHDT; CDR2 reads YYEEEE. The CDR3 DNA is TGTGCCAGCAGCTTTCAGGGACTAGCGGGGCGGGAGCAGTTCTTC. It yields the protein CASSFQGLAGREQFF.

The chain employs TRBV5-4 and TRBJ1-1; a weak D match, TRBD1 (5 bases). The V gene lost 6 bases and the J gene lost 5 bases, with 11 bases spanning the gap. The CDR3 covers 12 residues. The germline V gene encodes CDR1 SGHNT and CDR2 YYREEE (reference sequence). The CDR3 DNA follows: TGTGCCAGCACCCGTGGGGCGACTGAAGCTTTCTTT. Translated: CASTRGATEAFF.

The rearrangement joins TRBV29-1 to TRBJ2-5; no clear D. The V gene lost 3 bases and the J gene lost 5 bases, with 10 bases spanning the gap. Germline-derived CDR1 and CDR2 are SQVTM and ANQGSEA. CDR3 length: 12 amino acids. CDR3 in DNA: TGCAGCGTTGATACCCCACTGGAGACCCAGTACTTC. It codes for CSVDTPLETQYF.

This clone appeared once. The J gene is TRBJ2-1, the V gene TRBV21-1; TRBD1 is the table's D call, not checked against the DNA. TRBV21-1 has pseudogene status. The CDR3 covers 16 residues. CDR3 protein: CASSNLFTVLGDEQFF. The CDR3 DNA is TGTGCCAGCAGCAACCTTTTCACCGTGCTAGGGGATGAGCAGTTCTTC.

The chain carries TRBV6-5 and TRBJ2-1, with 11 bases identical to TRBD2. This CDR3 contains 15 residues. Germline CDR1 is MNHEY and CDR2 is SVGAGI. The V gene end was trimmed by 5 bases and the J gene end by 3 bases; junction bases not matched to a gene: 3. The CDR3 DNA follows: TGTGCCAGCAGTAAGACTAGCGGGGTCTACAATGAGCAGTTCTTC. Translated: CASSKTSGVYNEQFF.

Here the CDR3 DNA reads TGTGCCAGCAGTTACTCCGGGACAGGGGCATCCAACGAGCAGTACTTC. Translated, it gives CASSYSGTGASNEQYF. The chain couples TRBV6-6 to TRBJ2-7; TRBD1 matches at 10 bases. Per germline, CDR1 MNHNY and CDR2 SVGAGI (reference sequence). The CDR3 consists of 16 residues. The V gene end was trimmed by 0 bases and the J gene end by 5 bases; junction bases not matched to a gene: 7.

V and J are TRBV9 and TRBJ2-5; D possibly corresponds to TRBD2 (6 bases). This CDR3 spans 15 amino acids. V was shortened by 3 bases and J by 3 bases, with 15 bases between the two germline ends. Germline CDR1 and CDR2: SGDLS and YYNGEE. CDR3 DNA sequence: TGTGCCAGCAGCGCTTCCGGGACTCCCAAAGAGACCCAGTACTTC. It translates to CASSASGTPKETQYF.

This chain uses TRBV19 with TRBJ2-1, with TRBD1 identical over 7 bases. Germline V lookup: CDR1 LNHDA, CDR2 SQIVND (reference sequence). V lost 7 bases to trimming and J lost 9 bases; unmatched junction nucleotides: 12. The CDR3 consists of 14 residues. The CDR3 loop reads CASTIGQGVGEQFF. In DNA form, the CDR3 reads TGTGCCAGTACCATCGGCCAGGGGGTGGGTGAGCAGTTCTTC.

The chain employs TRBV9 and TRBJ2-4, with D perhaps matching TRBD2 (5 bases). V lost 4 bases to trimming and J lost 5 bases, with 19 bases between them. Per the germline V gene, CDR1 is SGDLS and CDR2 is YYNGEE. This CDR3 has 16 amino acids. The CDR3 protein is CASSPRRADLQNIQYF. CDR3 nucleotide sequence: TGTGCCAGCAGCCCCCGTCGAGCGGATCTCCAAAACATTCAGTACTTC.

The chain employs TRBV18 and TRBJ1-2, with D maybe TRBD1 (5 bases). The CDR3 loop spans 14 amino acids. Trimming stripped 8 bases from V and 0 bases from J, with 13 bases between. In germline, CDR1 is KGHSH, CDR2 LQKENI. The CDR3 DNA follows: TGTGCCAGCCACCGTGGACAAACTAACTATGGCTACACCTTC. This gives the protein CASHRGQTNYGYTF.

The V call is TRBV6-1, the J call TRBJ2-3; 9 bases match TRBD1. In germline, CDR1 is MNHNS, CDR2 SASEGT. This CDR3 spans 15 amino acids. Germline trimming cut 3 bases from V and 3 bases from J; bases unmatched to any gene: 4. The DNA of the CDR3 is TGTGCCAGCAGTGAGGGACAGGGTCAAACAGATACGCAGTATTTT. Residues: CASSEGQGQTDTQYF.

The genes are TRBV28 and TRBJ1-3, with a tentative D call TRBD1 (5 bases). The CDR3 is 14 amino acids. The V gene lost 5 bases and the J gene lost 1 base, with 9 bases spanning the gap. CDR1 and CDR2 from the germline V gene are MDHEN and SYDVKM. The CDR3 bases are TGTGCCAGCAGTATCGGGGGATCTGGAAACACCATATATTTT. Translation gives CASSIGGSGNTIYF. Together with reference TRBV28 and TRBJ1-3, the CDR3 gives the full variable domain: DVKVTQSSRYLVKRTGEKVFLECVQDMDHENMFWYRQDPGLGLRLIYFSYDVKMKEKGDIPEGYSVSREKKERFSLILESASTNQTSMYLCASSIGGSGNTIYFGEGSWLTVV.

The chain has TRBV19 and TRBJ1-3; unclear D gene. Trimming left V 4 bases short and J 3 bases short, with 10 bases between. Germline CDR1 reads LNHDA; CDR2 reads SQIVND (reference sequence). The CDR3 consists of 14 residues. As DNA, the CDR3 is TGTGCCAGTAGTAGTTGGCAGATTGGAAACACCATATATTTT. Translation gives CASSSWQIGNTIYF.

The rearrangement joins TRBV9 to TRBJ2-5; the D is unclear. The germline V gene has CDR1 SGDLS and CDR2 YYNGEE. CDR3 length: 14 residues. V gave up 1 base and J gave up 0 bases, with 7 bases separating them. CDR3 region: CASSVHQDQETQYF. The DNA of the CDR3 is TGTGCCAGCAGCGTACATCAGGACCAAGAGACCCAGTACTTC.

The chain couples TRBV19 to TRBJ2-5; TRBD1 is a possible D gene (6 bases). The CDR3 is 14 residues long. Germline lookup yields CDR1 LNHDA and CDR2 SQIVND (reference sequence). V dropped 4 bases and J dropped 1 base, with 10 bases sitting between them. CDR3 coding DNA: TGTGCCAGTAGTACCTCGGACAGCCAAGAGACCCAGTACTTC. Amino acid sequence: CASSTSDSQETQYF.

This clone was recorded many times. The V gene is TRBV6-5, the J gene TRBJ2-2; D possibly corresponds to TRBD1 (6 bases). Germline V gene data show CDR1 as MNHEY and CDR2 as SVGAGI. Between the trimmed V and J ends, which lost 6 bases and 0 bases, there was a span of 11 bases. This CDR3 has 15 residues. The DNA for the CDR3 is TGTGCCAGCAGGATTACAGGGTCGAACACCGGGGAGCTGTTTTTT. Its translation is CASRITGSNTGELFF.

This clone showed up just a few times. The chain links TRBV2 to TRBJ1-1; D may be TRBD1 (5 bases). V lost 4 bases and J 1 base, leaving 13 bases between the germline ends. The CDR3 runs 15 residues. CDR1 is SNHLY, CDR2 FYNNEI, per germline. CDR3: CASSAPAGSNTEAFF. Written as DNA, the CDR3 is TGTGCCAGCAGTGCCCCAGCAGGGTCGAACACTGAAGCTTTCTTT. The variable domain in full, with the rest retrieved from reference TRBV2 and TRBJ1-1, is EPEVTQTPSHQVTQMGQEVILRCVPISNHLYFYWYRQILGQKVEFLVSFYNNEISEKSEIFDDQFSVERPDGSNFTLKIRSTKLEDSAMYFCASSAPAGSNTEAFFGQGTRLTVV.

The chain has TRBV29-1 and TRBJ2-5; tentative D call: TRBD1 (5 bases). V shed 1 base and J shed 7 bases, with 10 bases lying between them. Germline CDR1 is SQVTM and CDR2 is ANQGSEA. This CDR3 has 12 amino acids. The CDR3 is CSVEALTGTQYF. The CDR3 DNA is TGCAGCGTTGAAGCTTTAACAGGGACCCAGTACTTC. The whole variable domain, remainder taken from reference TRBV29-1 and TRBJ2-5, is SAVISQKPSRDICQRGTSLTIQCQVDSQVTMMFWYRQQPGQSLTLIATANQGSEATYESGFVIDKFPISRPNLTFSTLTVSNMSPEDSSIYLCSVEALTGTQYFGPGTRLLVL.

This clone was picked up one time. The rearrangement uses TRBV19 and TRBJ1-5; weak D call: TRBD1 (5 bases). The CDR3 covers 14 residues. Trimming pared 8 bases from V and 4 bases from J, leaving 15 bases between. The germline V gene encodes CDR1 LNHDA and CDR2 SQIVND (reference sequence). CDR3 sequence: CASGGEGANQPQHF. The CDR3, as DNA: TGTGCCAGTGGAGGGGAGGGCGCGAATCAGCCCCAGCATTTT.